The sequence of this TCR beta chain was determined in a study of blood T cell repertoires in COVID-19. This table comes from immunoSEQ multiplex PCR, and its TCRdb copy is limited to in-frame clones, with some not included. The top ten clones hold 2.5% to 3% of a sample with 250,000 or so clones, around 90% of them seen once. Trimming took off 2 bases at V and 7 bases at J, with 35 bases between the two ends. This CDR3 is built from 22 residues. CDR1 KGHSH and CDR2 LQKENI come from the germline V gene. The specimen was PBMCs or T cells enriched from blood (not recorded which). The clonotype comes from a middle-aged man who had been exposed to COVID-19. The genes are TRBV18 and TRBJ2-2, with TRBD1 as a possible D gene (8 bases). This chain's CDR3 is CASSPRYRDRFGLGGRFGELFF. The CDR3 nucleotides read TGTGCCAGCTCACCAAGGTACCGGGACAGGTTCGGACTAGGAGGCCGATTCGGGGAGCTGTTTTTT.